This T cell receptor beta chain was identified in a study of shared clonotypes between healthy human individuals. Study context: The donor group consisted of a couple of women and a few men, aged 18 to 49.

Donors had no recently reported acute infections or vaccinations and were HIV-negative. Once extracted for a subset, genomic DNA was divided evenly among several immunoSEQ plates. In the study's own analysis: Filtering differed since immunoSEQ provided only junctions, with no quality scores. Data came from immunoSEQ multiplex PCR; TCRdb stores just in-frame clones and leaves some out. The DNA was the basis for D and trimming; V, J and clone size are from that table. The data show under 2.5 million clones, 80% to 95% seen once. V was clipped by 5 bases and J by 0 bases, with 14 bases between them. Germline V lookup: CDR1 SGHTA, CDR2 FQGNSA. The CDR3 loop spans 16 amino acids.

The origin of this receptor is a man between 18 and 35 years old in good health. Some clones in this sample may be carry-over from other donors' samples. The chain links TRBV7-2 to TRBJ1-3, with D perhaps TRBD1 (6 bases). The sample consisted of naive CD4+ T cells from PBMCs. Subset denoted: CD45RA+ positively selected. The DNA of the CDR3 is TGTGCCAGCAGCCAAGAGACAGGCCGCTCTGGAAACACCATATATTTT. This translates into CASSQETGRSGNTIYF.